This T cell receptor (beta chain) emerged from a study of cytomegalovirus exposure and HLA in healthy donors. Study conclusions and caveats: Reports showed the classifier diagnosing cytomegalovirus status with high specificity and sensitivity. Previously analyzed data showed that most TCR beta V segments were productive at a frequency of about 90% or about 30%.

Notes on this clone: No antigen is known for it.

Both 60 Vbeta primers and 13 Jbeta primers went into the PCR. Measured with immunoSEQ multiplex PCR; TCRdb has only the in-frame clones, and not every one. The sample lists about 93,000 clones, roughly 60% occurring once. V shed 4 bases, J shed 8 bases, and the junction held 7 bases outside the gene matches. The CDR3 sequence is 16 residues long. CDR1 and CDR2 (germline): WSHSY, SAAADI. The sequencing sample was made of PBMCs. The receptor was isolated from a boy between 10 and 17 years old in good health and CMV-seropositive. The chain joins TRBV10-2 to TRBJ2-1; 14 bases line up with TRBD2. CDR3 sequence (DNA): TGCGCCAGCAGTGGCTGGACTAGCGGGGGGAGGGATGAGCAGTTCTTC. Its translation: CASSGWTSGGRDEQFF.